This TCR beta chain was sequenced in a study of blood T cell repertoires in COVID-19. As for the study in general: The origin of the acute and convalescent COVID-19 samples was the United States, Italy and Spain. PBMCs, B-cell-depleted T cells, or T cells were the source of the cDNA or gDNA that made up the material.

Source study methods: Reference gene primer amplification in the assay estimated nucleated cell counts. Measured with immunoSEQ multiplex PCR; TCRdb has only the in-frame clones, and not every one. Clone size and the V and J calls come from that table; the DNA yielded D and trimming. The sample shows approximately 150,000 clones, about 87% of them seen only once. The TCR comes from a woman older than 75 with COVID-19, enrolled during active disease. What was sequenced was peripheral blood.

The DNA for the CDR3 is TGTGCCAGCAGCTCTACGGGACAGGGAAACAATGAGCAGTTCTTC. This translates into CASSSTGQGNNEQFF. This chain links TRBV5-4 with TRBJ2-1; TRBD1 agrees at 9 bases. The germline V gene encodes CDR1 SGHNT and CDR2 YYREEE (reference sequence). CDR3 length: 15 residues. V lost 3 bases and J lost 5; bases outside the gene matches: 6.